This T cell receptor (beta chain) was captured in a study of early stage breast cancer tumors. As for the study in general: Among approximately 12 ER+/PR+/HER2- tumors, eight were ductal, four lobular.

CDR3 length: 12 amino acids. Germline CDR1 MNHNS, CDR2 SASEGT. The V and J ends lost 7 bases and 4 bases respectively, with 10 bases between them. Some clones are missing from TCRdb's copy, which holds only in-frame ones; the method was immunoSEQ multiplex PCR. Of roughly 34,000 clones in the sample, 74% are singletons; the top ten hold roughly 7.4%. The J gene is TRBJ1-1, the V gene TRBV6-1; D call uncertain. The sequence derives from a person in their sixties or seventies with breast cancer. The sequenced sample was blood. CDR3 DNA: TGTGCCAGCACTAGGGCAGCCACTGAAGCTTTCTTT. The encoded protein is CASTRAATEAFF.